The following is a TCR beta chain sequence with its context. There is no known antigen for this receptor. Qualities for individual bases were not recorded, and no much larger clone is one base off. RNA was extracted using the RNeasy kit, and about 0.45 to 1 microgram was reverse transcribed with random hexamers. The immunoSEQ multiplex PCR assay, which covers 54 Vbeta and 13 Jbeta segments, was used to amplify TCR beta CDR3 regions. PCR amplification bias was corrected by using a synthetic template baseline for primer optimization and computational correction. Concerning the study's data processing: Reads were annotated to V, D and J genes according to IMGT and were analyzed with immunoSEQ Analyzer, with only productive sequences retained. Clonality was computed as one minus Shannon entropy normalized by log2 of the number of productive unique sequences. For each patient and control, public and private clones were evaluated among the 100 most prevalent clones. Susac-specific clones were defined as absent from healthy and MS cohorts, over a thousand published viral clones and other ImmuneACCESS disease sequences. Starting from the raw public reads, TCRdb applied fastp trimming at Q25, assembled clones with MiXCR and retained in-frame beta chains. Rows matching on CDR3 protein sequence are summarized as one entry with the most common DNA and genes. TCRdb's processing, not the authors' own work, is the source of the V and J calls. This sample is represented by fewer than 350,000 distinct CDR3 sequences; over 75% of them were singletons. The ten top clones hold approximately 0.2% of the sample.

The entry originates in a study of CD8 T cells in Susac syndrome (dated by TCRdb to the late 2010s). Regarding the complete study: Whether CD8+ T cell activation and differentiation in Susac syndrome was antigen driven was tested using repertoire sequencing. The clonality of the CD8+ T cell repertoire was compared across approximately 11 healthy donors, some 14 Susac syndrome patients and under 18 multiple sclerosis patients.

Paper-wide results and their limitations: The number of individuals in the TCR sequencing and HLA analysis was acknowledged as relatively small.

High-throughput TCR beta sequencing profiled peripheral blood CD8+ and CD4+ T cells from healthy donors, Susac syndrome patients and multiple sclerosis patients. Multiple sclerosis controls were treatment-naive patients with stable or active relapsing-remitting disease fulfilling revised McDonald criteria. Bulk CD8+ and CD4+ T cells were purified by magnetic negative isolation, whereas CD8+ TEMRA cells were enriched by FACS. Blood was collected in EDTA tubes and processed within 24 hours, with PBMCs isolated through density gradient centrifugation. PBMCs destined for TCR sequencing were cryopreserved in liquid nitrogen and later thawed in a 37 °C water bath. Purity of sorted or isolated CD4+, CD8+ and CD8+ TEMRA cells was at least 90%. The CDR3 covers 16 residues, taking in both the cysteine and the phenylalanine. The retained sequence is limited to the CDR3, 48 bases, with the frame set at the first base. The junction shows trimming of 2 bases on V and 6 bases on J, plus 23 bases between the germline ends. For CDR1 and CDR2, the germline V gene (reference sequence) lists GTSNPN and SVGIG.

The TCR sequence derives from a human donor with multiple sclerosis. The chain joins TRBV30 to TRBJ2-7; no D gene can be assigned with confidence. Material: CD8+ T cells from PBMCs. The CDR3 in this case is CAWSSRFVAFKGEQYF. The sequenced DNA: TGTGCCTGGAGTTCACGATTCGTGGCGTTTAAGGGCGAGCAGTACTTC.